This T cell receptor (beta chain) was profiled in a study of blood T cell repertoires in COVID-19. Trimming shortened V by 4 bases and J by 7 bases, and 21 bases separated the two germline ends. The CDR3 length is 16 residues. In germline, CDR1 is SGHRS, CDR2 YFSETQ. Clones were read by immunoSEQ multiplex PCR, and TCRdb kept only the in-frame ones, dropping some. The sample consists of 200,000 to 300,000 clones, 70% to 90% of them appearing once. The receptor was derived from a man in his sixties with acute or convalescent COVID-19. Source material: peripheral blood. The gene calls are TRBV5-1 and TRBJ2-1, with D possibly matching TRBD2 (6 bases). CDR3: CASSGGTAAGPNEQFF. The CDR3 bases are TGCGCCAGCAGCGGGGGGACGGCGGCAGGGCCTAATGAGCAGTTCTTC.